This T cell receptor (beta chain) was observed in a study of shared clonotypes between healthy human individuals (dated by TCRdb to about 2020). Describing the broader study: The cohort included a few men and two women between 18 and 49 years of age. For each donor, three plates each were used for CD4 naive and CD4 memory, two plates were used for CD8 naive, and one plate was used for CD8 memory. To increase sequencing depth and limit assay-specific biases, different laboratories used diverse techniques to prepare libraries and sequence TCR repertoires. Blood TCR repertoires of four to six healthy adults were deeply sequenced to estimate repertoire size and the extent of clonotype sharing between individuals. Leukapheresis yielded between about 0.85 and 10 billion PBMCs per donor.

Using the deep immunoSEQ assay, multiplex PCR amplified TCR CDR3 regions from genomic DNA. Extracted genomic DNA from each cell subset was spread evenly across all wells of several immunoSEQ 96-well plates, with each plate serving as a replicate. Each replicate PCR for sorted subsets received about 180 ng genomic DNA, equal to about 29,000 T cell genomes. Purified libraries were measured with a Qubit 3.0 fluorometer, size-checked on a Bioanalyzer 2100, and measured again with the KAPA Library Quantification kit. Every immunoSEQ 96-well plate was sequenced on a dedicated single-read 150-cycle Illumina NextSeq 550 flow cell. Regarding the original processing steps: Because the immunoSEQ output included only junctional sequences and no quality scores, the filtering could not be the same as the filtering used for full-length reads. To assign V/J genes and CDR3, sequences were annotated using PyIR, a Python wrapper for IgBLAST v1.9, with IMGT germline references. Reads were filtered out if the reads had weak V/J assignments (E-value above 1e-6), no CDR3, stop codons, out-of-frame junctions, or ambiguous translated residues. V3J clonotypes were defined as sequences sharing the same inferred V gene, J gene, and CDR3 amino acid sequence. To compute the percentage overlap between repertoires, the number of shared unique clonotypes was divided by the size of the smaller repertoire. Three approaches were used to assess repertoire richness: RTK rarefaction, the Chao1 estimator, and Recon v2.1 estimates of unobserved clonotypes. OLGA was used to compute generation probabilities for all TCRbeta clonotypes that the gDNA method yielded from a handful of donors. What TCRdb holds here is the immuneACCESS table cut down to in-frame rearrangements. Part of the clones is not present; checked against another copy, under half of the missing clones reflect an unresolved V gene, and the others are unexplained. D and trimming come from the DNA, and the V and J calls and clone size come from that table. The sample contains over 2 million clones, over 85% of them found a single time. The top ten clonotypes cover 0.13% of the sample.

What the study reported, not specific to this receptor: About 5% of naive CD4, 3.5% of naive CD8, approximately 2% of memory CD4, and about 0.4% of memory CD8 clonotypes were shared across a few donors. Pairwise subsampling led to the expectation that sequencing depth would affect the degree of clonotype sharing among donors. Sampling was restricted to blood, and TCR repertoires in tissue are likely to differ from TCR repertoires in blood. The genetic and exposure-history diversity represented was limited by the small number of donors. Naive subsets generally had larger estimated clonotype richness than memory subsets did. Even with the large sequencing depth, rarefaction of the sorted-subset datasets indicated that sequencing was incomplete. Higher generation probabilities were observed for clonotypes shared by all four sorted-subset donors than for non-shared clonotypes.

As for this clone: What this receptor recognizes is not known. No much larger clone exists at a distance of one base, and base qualities are not known.

According to the germline V gene, CDR1 reads SGDLS and CDR2 reads YYNGEE. From the cysteine through the phenylalanine, the CDR3 covers 13 amino acids. This entry keeps only the CDR3 DNA: 39 bases, framed from base 1. V gives up 3 bases and J gives up 8 bases, and the segment between their germline ends measures 9 bases. Donors were healthy HIV-negative adults with no recently reported acute infections or vaccinations. Only Caucasian adults living in Nashville, Tennessee, USA were represented among the donors. CD4+ T cells were enriched by magnetic negative selection, after which naive cells were positively selected on CD45RA and the negative fraction was taken as the memory subset. Blood was obtained by leukapheresis, after which PBMCs were separated by Ficoll-Histopaque density gradient centrifugation and cryopreserved in liquid nitrogen vapor phase. Analytical flow cytometry was used to check the purity and quantity of every magnetically sorted T cell population. Genomic DNA was isolated from every sorted fraction and measured by UV absorbance on a Nanodrop 2000c.

The sample taken for sequencing was naive CD4+ T cells sorted from blood. Taken with the paper, the label for cell subset or site translates to: CD45RA+ positively selected. This receptor was obtained from a man between 18 and 35 years old in good health. The chain links TRBV9 with TRBJ1-6; the D gene cannot be resolved reliably. The CDR3 amino acid sequence is: CASSAQLDSPLHF. The nucleotide sequence is TGTGCCAGCAGCGCCCAGTTGGATTCACCCCTCCACTTT.